These 30 T cell receptor beta chains came from one sample sequenced in a study of regulatory T cells in long-lasting Graves disease. Sample time point: newly diagnosed GD, antithyroid drugs for less than 3 months. Scientists built the TCR library using RNA that was extracted from PBMCs. Building of the TCR beta libraries involved iRepertoire HTBI primers and Arm-PCR of CDR3 regions. TCRdb recomputed calls from the multiplex PCR reads with MiXCR, one row per CDR3 protein. Of a few hundred thousand distinct CDR3 sequences detected, 16% appear once; the ten largest clones hold approximately 22%. A further study also used this sample, focusing on T cells in Graves' hyperthyroidism and ophthalmopathy.

The sample here was peripheral blood mononuclear cells (PBMCs), taken at new diagnosis, from a patient treated with antithyroid drugs. These receptors were collected from a young woman with Graves disease.

Remarks on this clonotype: Possible read error: a much larger clone is one base away. The chain carries TRBV28 and TRBJ2-5; D not resolved. V was pared by 4 bases and J by 1 base, with 7 bases between. CDR3 length: 13 residues. Germline loops: CDR1 MDHEN, CDR2 SYDVKM. Here the CDR3 reads CASSSYSQETQYF. CDR3 DNA: TGTGCCAGCAGTTCTTACTCCCAAGAGACCCAGTACTTC.

The J gene is TRBJ2-3, the V gene TRBV20-1, with TRBD2 matching over 13 bases. The germline V gene encodes CDR1 DFQATT and CDR2 SNEGSKA (reference sequence). This CDR3 spans 15 amino acids. J lost 4 bases, V lost 1 base, and 2 bases had no gene match. The CDR3 bases are TGCAGTGCTAGAGTACTAGCGGGAGGGGCAGATACGCAGTATTTT. Translating it yields CSARVLAGGADTQYF.

Of note for this clonotype: This may be a read error: a much more frequent sequence differs by one nucleotide. Since the CDR3 does not end with the conserved phenylalanine or tryptophan, this likely comes from a read error. This rearrangement joins TRBV12-3 or TRBV12-4 to TRBJ1-1; D gene unclear. V gave up 4 bases and J gave up 2 bases, with 8 bases separating them. The CDR3 has 13 residues. The DNA of the CDR3 is TGTGCCAGCAGTTGGGAACTAAACACTGAAGCTTTCATT. This encodes CASSWELNTEAFI.

The rearrangement links TRBV2 to TRBJ2-5, with D tentatively TRBD2 (5 bases). Trimming cost V 7 bases and J 2 bases, with 17 bases left between them. The CDR3 loop spans 15 amino acids. Germline lookup yields CDR1 SNHLY and CDR2 FYNNEI. DNA for the CDR3: TGTGCCAGCAAGGGTTACGGGGTCAATCAAGAGACCCAGTACTTC. This sequence encodes CASKGYGVNQETQYF.

There are many counts of this clonotype. This CDR3 is CASSFGGSETQYF. CDR3 DNA sequence: TGTGCCAGCAGTTTCGGCGGGAGCGAGACCCAGTACTTC. The J gene is TRBJ2-5, the V gene TRBV28; 7 bases fit TRBD2. Looked up from germline, CDR1 is MDHEN and CDR2 is SYDVKM. CDR3 length equals 13 residues. With 3 bases clipped from V and 5 bases from J, the junction kept 3 bases outside the gene matches.

The chain carries TRBV7-8 and TRBJ2-4; D is undetermined. With 0 bases removed from V and 11 bases from J, the gap between germline ends came to 14 bases. The germline gives CDR1 SGHVS, CDR2 FQNEAQ. There are 14 residues in the CDR3. The CDR3 is CASSLADSLEVQYF. The CDR3 nucleotides are TGTGCCAGCAGCTTAGCAGACTCCCTCGAGGTTCAGTACTTC.

This clonotype appeared a few times. This could be a read error, since a much larger clone is one nucleotide away. The chain joins TRBV20-1 to TRBJ2-7; D remains ambiguous. Germline CDR1 DFQATT, CDR2 SNEGSKA (reference sequence). CDR3 length: 12 residues. V lost 8 bases to trimming and J lost 0 bases, with 11 bases between them. The CDR3 coding sequence is TGCAGTACCCCGGCGAGCTCCTACGAGCAGTACTTC. Protein: CSTPASSYEQYF.

Many counts were recorded for this clonotype. This chain joins TRBV30 and TRBJ2-3; the D is unclear. Trimming pared 7 bases from V and 1 base from J, leaving 15 bases between. The germline V gene encodes CDR1 GTSNPN and CDR2 SVGIG (reference sequence). The CDR3 has 14 residues. CDR3 in amino acids: CASEVAGGTDTQYF. The CDR3 bases are TGTGCCTCGGAAGTTGCAGGAGGCACAGATACGCAGTATTTT.

This clonotype was seen a few times. The J gene is TRBJ1-6, the V gene TRBV20-1, with D unclear. V was trimmed by 0 bases and J by 7 bases, leaving 10 bases between them. The CDR3 loop spans 14 amino acids. From germline, CDR1 is DFQATT and CDR2 SNEGSKA (reference sequence). The DNA of the CDR3 is TGCAGTGCTAGAGATCGGGAGGGAAATTCACCCCTCCACTTT. Translated, it gives CSARDREGNSPLHF.

This clonotype was picked up many times. This rearrangement joins TRBV28 to TRBJ2-3; D unclear. The germline V gene encodes CDR1 MDHEN and CDR2 SYDVKM. The CDR3 runs 14 residues. V lost 4 bases and J 1 base, leaving 9 bases between the germline ends. CDR3 DNA: TGTGCCAGCAGTTGGTCGACCGGCACAGATACGCAGTATTTT. Translated: CASSWSTGTDTQYF. The whole variable domain, filled in from reference TRBV28 and TRBJ2-3, reads DVKVTQSSRYLVKRTGEKVFLECVQDMDHENMFWYRQDPGLGLRLIYFSYDVKMKEKGDIPEGYSVSREKKERFSLILESASTNQTSMYLCASSWSTGTDTQYFGPGTRLTVL.

A few counts support this clonotype. The chain uses TRBV9 and TRBJ1-1; D is ambiguous. Trimming pared 2 bases from V and 1 base from J, leaving 9 bases between. This CDR3 region has 14 residues. Germline loops: CDR1 SGDLS, CDR2 YYNGEE. The CDR3 loop is CASSVGPTNTEAFF. CDR3 nucleotides: TGTGCCAGCAGCGTCGGACCGACGAACACTGAAGCTTTCTTT.

This clonotype has a count of ten or more. The chain combines TRBV10-3 with TRBJ2-7, with D perhaps TRBD1 or TRBD2 (6 bases each). This CDR3 contains 14 residues. Trimming took off 7 bases at V and 3 bases at J, with 16 bases between the two ends. From germline, CDR1 is ENHRY and CDR2 SYGVKD. The CDR3 DNA sequence: TGTGCCATCAACGGGGGCTCGATTGGCTACGAGCAGTACTTC. It codes for CAINGGSIGYEQYF.

This clonotype has at least ten counts. The chain has TRBV18 and TRBJ2-5; D gene unclear. The CDR3 loop spans 13 amino acids. Germline values: CDR1 KGHSH, CDR2 LQKENI. The ends were cut back, 4 bases at V and 7 bases at J, with 13 bases in the middle. CDR3 protein: CASSQTHQLTQYF. The CDR3 DNA sequence: TGTGCCAGCTCACAAACTCATCAGCTGACCCAGTACTTC.

This clonotype was found many times. CDR3 protein: CASSLNWGRDGYEQYF. The DNA of the CDR3 is TGTGCCAGCAGCTTAAATTGGGGCCGGGACGGCTACGAGCAGTACTTC. V and J are TRBV7-2 and TRBJ2-7; D possibly matches TRBD1 or TRBD2 (5 bases each). Germline V gives CDR1 SGHTA, CDR2 FQGNSA. V was clipped by 2 bases and J by 3 bases, with 17 bases between them. CDR3 length: 16 residues.

The sample holds a few counts of this clonotype. The rearrangement links TRBV10-3 to TRBJ2-7; 12 bases line up with TRBD2. Per the germline V gene, CDR1 is ENHRY and CDR2 is SYGVKD. V trimming: 10 bases; J trimming: 7 bases; junction bases outside the gene matches: 11. This CDR3 is built from 14 residues. For the CDR3, the DNA is TGTGCCACCCTAGCGGGAGGGGGTTTTTGGGAGCAGTACTTC. Protein product: CATLAGGGFWEQYF.

The sample holds a few counts of this clonotype. V is TRBV10-1 and J is TRBJ2-7; 8 nucleotides agree with TRBD2. Germline CDR1 reads WNHNN; CDR2 reads SYGVQD (reference sequence). This CDR3 has 15 residues. V lost 2 bases, J lost 2 bases, and 5 bases stayed unmatched. CDR3 bases: TGCGCCAGCAGTGAGGCAAGCGGGAGTGCCTACGAGCAGTACTTC. It encodes CASSEASGSAYEQYF.

This clonotype has at least ten counts. The chain links TRBV2 to TRBJ2-7; weak D call: TRBD1 (6 bases). V lost 6 bases to trimming and J lost 7 bases, with 25 bases between them. Per the germline V gene, CDR1 is SNHLY and CDR2 is FYNNEI. This CDR3 has 16 residues. CDR3 sequence: CASSAEGTNSLGEQYF. The CDR3 DNA reads as TGTGCCAGCAGCGCCGAGGGGACAAATTCTTTGGGAGAGCAGTACTTC.

This clonotype was seen ten or more times. The chain employs TRBV7-2 and TRBJ2-2; no clear D. In germline, CDR1 is SGHTA, CDR2 FQGNSA. Trimming stripped 5 bases from V and 0 bases from J, with 7 bases between. The CDR3 sequence is 14 residues long. CDR3 residues: CASSEYANTGELFF. The CDR3 DNA reads as TGTGCCAGCAGCGAATACGCGAACACCGGGGAGCTGTTTTTT.

This clonotype was found many times. Compared with germline, one end of the junction differs, possibly owing to a read error. This chain joins TRBV12-3 or TRBV12-4 and TRBJ2-5; D perhaps matches TRBD2 (6 bases). CDR3 length: 14 residues. CDR3 coding DNA: TGTGCCAGCAGATTAGCGGTGAGCCAAGAGACCCAGTACTTC. Protein sequence: CASRLAVSQETQYF.

Many counts were recorded for this clonotype. The chain uses TRBV7-3 and TRBJ2-3; D is uncertain. CDR1 SGHTA and CDR2 FQGTGA come from the germline V gene. V dropped 3 bases and J dropped 8 bases, with 12 bases sitting between them. The CDR3 has 13 residues. CDR3 loop: CASSFLGPGTQYF. In nucleotides, the CDR3 is TGTGCCAGCAGCTTTCTGGGCCCCGGTACGCAGTATTTT.

The sample holds many counts of this clonotype. This rearrangement joins TRBV14 to TRBJ1-4; no clear D gene. CDR1 is SGHDN and CDR2 is FVKESK in the germline V gene. V lost 3 bases to trimming and J lost 8 bases, with 16 bases between them. The CDR3 length is 15 residues. CDR3 nucleotides: TGTGCCAGCAGCCACCTAGGCCCGGTAGGCGAAAAACTGTTTTTT. Its translation: CASSHLGPVGEKLFF.

The chain joins TRBV4-1 to TRBJ2-5; TRBD2 matches at 9 bases. There are 16 residues in the CDR3. Germline CDR1 is MGHRA and CDR2 is YSYEKL. V lost 4 bases, J lost 2 bases, and 8 bases stayed unmatched. The CDR3: CASSPSQAGGQETQYF. As DNA, the CDR3 is TGCGCCAGCAGCCCTTCCCAAGCGGGAGGACAAGAGACCCAGTACTTC.

This clonotype was observed a handful of times. V usage is TRBV10-1 and J usage is TRBJ2-2, with TRBD1 identical over 10 bases. Trimming removed 1 base from V and 5 bases from J; junction bases left unmatched: 1. This CDR3 spans 15 amino acids. CDR1 is WNHNN, CDR2 SYGVQD, per germline (reference sequence). CDR3 DNA: TGCGCCAGCAGTGAGTTGGGACAGGGGACCGGGGAGCTGTTTTTT. It is translated as CASSELGQGTGELFF.

This clonotype occurred many times. V usage is TRBV6-2 or TRBV6-3 and J usage is TRBJ2-3; D unclear. The V end was cut by 2 bases, the J end by 6 bases, with 9 bases between. The germline V gene has CDR1 MNHEY and CDR2 SVGEGT. The CDR3 runs to 13 residues. The CDR3 protein is CASSYHAGDTQYF. The CDR3 DNA is TGTGCCAGCAGTTACCACGCTGGGGATACGCAGTATTTT.

This clonotype came up many times. The chain carries TRBV4-1 and TRBJ1-1; TRBD1 is a possible D gene (5 bases). CDR1 and CDR2 from the germline V gene are MGHRA and YSYEKL. The CDR3 length is 15 residues. The ends were cut back, 0 bases at V and 5 bases at J, with 13 bases in the middle. The chain's CDR3 is CASSQDPREGTEAFF. CDR3 coding DNA: TGCGCCAGCAGCCAAGATCCCAGGGAGGGAACTGAAGCTTTCTTT.

This clonotype has at least ten counts. CDR3 sequence reads: CSARRGSREARTDTQYF. In DNA form, the CDR3 reads TGCAGTGCTAGGAGAGGATCGCGGGAGGCACGCACAGATACGCAGTATTTT. The J gene is TRBJ2-3, the V gene TRBV20-1, with 8 bases identical to TRBD2. Germline CDR1 is DFQATT and CDR2 is SNEGSKA (reference sequence). This CDR3 is built from 17 residues. J gave up 1 base and V 3 bases, and 12 bases lay outside the gene matches.

This clonotype has at least ten counts. CDR3 sequence reads: CASSSVGTGGVYEQYF. The CDR3 nucleotides read TGTGCCAGCAGTTCTGTCGGGACAGGGGGCGTCTACGAGCAGTACTTC. The chain has TRBV28 and TRBJ2-7; TRBD1 agrees at 12 bases. This CDR3 region has 16 residues. CDR1 and CDR2 (germline): MDHEN, SYDVKM. V shed 4 bases, J shed 3 bases, and the junction held 7 bases outside the gene matches. The full variable domain, its missing parts supplied by reference TRBV28 and TRBJ2-7, is DVKVTQSSRYLVKRTGEKVFLECVQDMDHENMFWYRQDPGLGLRLIYFSYDVKMKEKGDIPEGYSVSREKKERFSLILESASTNQTSMYLCASSSVGTGGVYEQYFGPGTRLTVT.

This clonotype showed up just a few times. V gene TRBV3-1 combines with J gene TRBJ2-2; D possibly corresponds to TRBD2 (6 bases). V was clipped by 4 bases and J by 0 bases, with 12 bases between them. The CDR3 runs to 16 residues. Germline V gene lookup returns CDR1 LGHDT and CDR2 YNNKEL (reference sequence). The DNA of the CDR3 is TGTGCCAGCAGCCCCCAGTGGGGGGCGAACACCGGGGAGCTGTTTTTT. This codes for CASSPQWGANTGELFF.

This clonotype was detected many times. As DNA, the CDR3 is TGTGCCAGCAGTTACTCGAACGGGGTAGGCGGCTACACCTTC. This sequence encodes CASSYSNGVGGYTF. The chain links TRBV6-5 to TRBJ1-2; no reliable D call. Germline loops: CDR1 MNHEY, CDR2 SVGAGI. V lost 0 bases, J lost 8 bases, and 13 bases lay in between. CDR3 length equals 14 residues.

This clonotype was picked up a small number of times. The chain uses TRBV20-1 and TRBJ2-2; TRBD1 aligns across 8 bases. This CDR3 has 16 amino acids. Trimming removed 3 bases from V and 6 bases from J; junction bases left unmatched: 12. Germline CDR1 reads DFQATT; CDR2 reads SNEGSKA (reference sequence). CDR3 nucleotides: TGCAGTGCTAGGTCAGGGGGCGCGATGGTATCCGGGGAGCTGTTTTTT. Encoded protein: CSARSGGAMVSGELFF.